The clone carrying this T cell receptor beta chain was observed many times. Its specificity is unknown. This sample stems from a study of CD8 T cells in ankylosing spondylitis. Study-level results: Enrichment of disease-linked clones was reportedly significant in matched ankylosing spondylitis synovial fluid.

Germline V gene lookup returns CDR1 SGDLS and CDR2 YYNGEE. This CDR3 has 15 residues. Trimming at V came to 4 bases and at J to 1 base, leaving 3 bases not matched to a gene. Each CDR3 protein gets one entry after TCRdb re-called the 5' RACE reads with MiXCR. This table has about 42,000 distinct CDR3 sequences, over 3.5% appearing once. The origin of this receptor is a female donor with ankylosing spondylitis or in good health (not recorded which). Sequencing used blood, either unsorted or a sorted T cell fraction (not recorded which). This chain uses TRBV9 with TRBJ2-3; 10 bases line up with TRBD2. The CDR3 spells CASSSSGGGTDTQYF. The CDR3, as DNA: TGTGCCAGCAGCTCAAGCGGGGGGGGCACAGATACGCAGTATTTT.